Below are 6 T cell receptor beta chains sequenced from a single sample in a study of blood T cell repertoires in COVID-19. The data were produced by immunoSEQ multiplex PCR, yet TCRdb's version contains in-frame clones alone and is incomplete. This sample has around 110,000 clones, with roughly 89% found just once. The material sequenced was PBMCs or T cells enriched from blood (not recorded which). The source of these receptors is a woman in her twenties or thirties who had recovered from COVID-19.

CDR3 loop: CASSKLATNEQYF. The CDR3 nucleotides read TGTGCCAGCAGCAAACTAGCAACCAACGAGCAGTACTTC. The chain combines TRBV5-6 with TRBJ2-7, with D possibly TRBD2 on 6 matching bases. Germline values: CDR1 SGHDT, CDR2 YYEEEE. V was trimmed by 4 bases and J by 5 bases, leaving 13 bases between them. The CDR3 covers 13 residues.

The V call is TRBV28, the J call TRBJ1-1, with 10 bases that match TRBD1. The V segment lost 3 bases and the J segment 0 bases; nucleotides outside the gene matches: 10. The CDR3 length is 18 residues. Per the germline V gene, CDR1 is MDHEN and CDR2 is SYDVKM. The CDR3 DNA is TGTGCCAGCAGTTTGTGGGGGACAGGGGTTTTGGTGAACACTGAAGCTTTCTTT. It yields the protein CASSLWGTGVLVNTEAFF.

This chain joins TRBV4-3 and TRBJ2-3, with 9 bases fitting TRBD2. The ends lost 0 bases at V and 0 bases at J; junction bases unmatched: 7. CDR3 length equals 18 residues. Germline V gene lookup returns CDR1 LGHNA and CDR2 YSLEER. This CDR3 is CASSQESGTSLSTDTQYF. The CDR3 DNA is TGCGCCAGCAGCCAAGAGAGTGGGACTAGCCTAAGCACAGATACGCAGTATTTT.

The CDR3 DNA reads TGCGCCAGCAGCCAAGATCTAGGAAAGACAGGGGGCCTCTACAATGAGCAGTTCTTC. As protein: CASSQDLGKTGGLYNEQFF. The chain uses TRBV4-3 and TRBJ2-1; 10 nucleotides match TRBD1. Germline V lookup: CDR1 LGHNA, CDR2 YSLEER. With V trimmed by 0 bases and J by 3 bases, 11 bases remained unmatched. The CDR3 sequence is 19 residues long.

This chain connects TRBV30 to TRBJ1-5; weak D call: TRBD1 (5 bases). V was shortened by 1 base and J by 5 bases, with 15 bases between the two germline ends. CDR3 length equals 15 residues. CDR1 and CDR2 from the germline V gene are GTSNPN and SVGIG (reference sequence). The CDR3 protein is CAWSASGWYYQPQHF. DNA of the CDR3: TGTGCCTGGAGTGCGTCAGGGTGGTATTATCAGCCCCAGCATTTT.

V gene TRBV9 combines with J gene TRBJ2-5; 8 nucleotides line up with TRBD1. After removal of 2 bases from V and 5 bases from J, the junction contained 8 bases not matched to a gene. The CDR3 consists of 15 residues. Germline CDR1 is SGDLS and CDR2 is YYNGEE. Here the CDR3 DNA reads TGTGCCAGCAGCGTCCAGGGGGCAGGTCGGGAGACCCAGTACTTC. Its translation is CASSVQGAGRETQYF.